This T cell receptor beta chain was found in a study of cytomegalovirus exposure and HLA in healthy donors. As concerns this clone: Its matching antigen is unknown.

Study results and caveats: It was assumed in the presence/absence analyses that sequencing depth was roughly uniform across donors. CMV serostatus was the only recorded immune exposure for donors. Cytomegalovirus status, reportedly, was diagnosed with high specificity and sensitivity by the classifier.

Researchers ran the PCR with 60 Vbeta and 13 Jbeta primers. Measured with immunoSEQ multiplex PCR; TCRdb has only the in-frame clones, and not every one. The data contain 95,000 to 150,000 clones, 80% to 90% of them singletons. CDR3 length equals 15 residues. V trimming: 3 bases; J trimming: 6 bases; junction bases outside the gene matches: 4. From germline, CDR1 is LNHDA and CDR2 SQIVND (reference sequence). The source of this sequence is a woman aged 30 to 39 in good health and CMV-seronegative. This sequence joins TRBV19 and TRBJ2-1; 11 bases align to TRBD1. The specimen sequenced was PBMCs. The CDR3 sequence is CASSMGDRGTNEQFF. Here the CDR3 DNA reads TGTGCCAGTAGTATGGGGGACAGGGGGACCAATGAGCAGTTCTTC.